Described below is a single TCR beta chain sequence and its context. The record originates from a study of blood T cell repertoires in COVID-19. Clones were read by immunoSEQ multiplex PCR, and TCRdb kept only the in-frame ones, dropping some. This sample yields a few hundred thousand clones, of which just over 85% are seen a single time; approximately 3% belongs to the top ten. Germline CDR1 and CDR2: GTSNPN and SVGIG (reference sequence). The ends lost 5 bases at V and 1 base at J; junction bases unmatched: 4. CDR3 length: 14 residues. Sequencing was performed on peripheral blood. The source of this sequence is a woman aged 30 to 39 with active or convalescent COVID-19. V usage is TRBV30 and J usage is TRBJ1-5; TRBD1 matches 8 bases. Here the CDR3 reads CAWGQGASNQPQHF. The CDR3, as DNA: TGTGCCTGGGGGCAGGGGGCAAGCAATCAGCCCCAGCATTTT.